The source of this TCR beta chain is a study of neurological immune-mediated disorders. About the research overall: Among roughly 35 multiple sclerosis patients, some 31 were relapsing-remitting and 3 were secondary progressive. Broader study findings: Phylogenetic grouping put 18 of 34 multiple sclerosis patients' repertoires into one related-CDR3 cluster, a possible signature.

This clonotype was counted ten times or more. The antigen is unknown. The CDR3 is made up of 14 amino acids. Trimming left V 7 bases short and J 0 bases short, with 12 bases between. Germline V gene sequence: CDR1 MNHNS, CDR2 SASEGT. MiXCR was run by TCRdb on the 5' RACE reads, yielding one entry per CDR3 protein. The data contain approximately 80,000 distinct CDR3 sequences, around 6% of them singletons. Documented time point: longitudinal time-point 2. Libraries used 2 million unsorted PBMCs kept frozen in RNAlater. The chain is built from TRBV6-1 and TRBJ1-1; D possibly corresponds to TRBD1 (5 bases). The sequence derives from a woman in her sixties with multiple sclerosis. The sequenced sample consisted of PBMCs. CDR3 in amino acids: CASIAGFMNTEAFF. The CDR3 bases are TGTGCCAGCATCGCAGGGTTCATGAACACTGAAGCTTTCTTT.